This T cell receptor (beta chain) comes out of a study of T cell responses to AZD1222 COVID-19 vaccine. Trimming cost V 6 bases and J 6 bases, with 6 bases left between them. Germline V gene data show CDR1 as MNHEY and CDR2 as SVGEGT. This CDR3 has 11 residues. Some clones are missing from TCRdb's copy, which holds only in-frame ones; the method was immunoSEQ multiplex PCR. Among about 180,000 clones listed, 70% to 90% were seen once. The source material was peripheral blood, sampled 28 days after the second AZD1222 dose. V is TRBV6-2 or TRBV6-3 and J is TRBJ1-5; D unclear. The receptor was isolated from an adult who received the AZD1222 COVID-19 vaccine. The CDR3 DNA follows: TGTGCCAGCAGCCAAGGTCAGCCCCAGCATTTT. It translates to CASSQGQPQHF.